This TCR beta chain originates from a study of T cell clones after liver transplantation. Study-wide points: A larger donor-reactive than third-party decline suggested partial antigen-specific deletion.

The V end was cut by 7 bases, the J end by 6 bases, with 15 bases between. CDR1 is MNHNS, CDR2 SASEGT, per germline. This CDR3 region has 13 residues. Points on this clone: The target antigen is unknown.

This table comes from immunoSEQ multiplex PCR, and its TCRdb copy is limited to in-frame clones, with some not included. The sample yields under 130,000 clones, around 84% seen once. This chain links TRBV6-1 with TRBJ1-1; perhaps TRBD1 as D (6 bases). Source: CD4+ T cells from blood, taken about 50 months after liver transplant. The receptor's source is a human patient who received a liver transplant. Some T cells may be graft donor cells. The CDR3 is CASNLSGEAEAFF. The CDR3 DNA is TGTGCCAGCAACCTATCAGGGGAGGCTGAAGCTTTCTTT.